Shown below are 13 T cell receptor beta chains from a single sample sequenced in a study of blood T cell repertoires in COVID-19. The table came from immunoSEQ multiplex PCR; TCRdb's copy has only in-frame clones and leaves some out. This sample has some 280,000 clones, with roughly 90% found just once. Sequencing was done on a sample of peripheral blood. These receptors were obtained from an older woman with acute or convalescent COVID-19.

The rearrangement links TRBV29-1 to TRBJ2-3; TRBD1 matches 10 bases. V trimming: 5 bases; J trimming: 0 bases; junction bases outside the gene matches: 2. The CDR3 is 14 amino acids. The V gene's germline CDR1 is SQVTM and CDR2 ANQGSEA. This CDR3 reads CSVRTGGSTDTQYF. The CDR3 DNA is TGCAGCGTTCGGACAGGGGGTAGCACAGATACGCAGTATTTT.

V usage is TRBV27 and J usage is TRBJ1-5; D remains unclear. CDR1 is MNHEY and CDR2 is SMNVEV in the germline V gene (reference sequence). V was pared by 6 bases and J by 6 bases, with 12 bases between. The CDR3 covers 13 residues. The CDR3 sequence is CASRRLLSQPQHF. CDR3 nucleotides: TGTGCCAGCAGGCGTCTATTGAGTCAGCCCCAGCATTTT.

The sample holds one count of this clone. The rearrangement uses TRBV28 and TRBJ1-1; unclear D gene. Germline CDR1 and CDR2: MDHEN and SYDVKM. This CDR3 comprises 13 residues. V dropped 6 bases and J dropped 11 bases, with 19 bases sitting between them. CDR3 loop: CASSRKLGYEAFF. CDR3 nucleotides: TGTGCCAGCAGCCGCAAGCTAGGTTACGAGGCTTTCTTT.

The J gene is TRBJ2-2, the V gene TRBV4-1; 14 bases map to TRBD2. V gave up 0 bases and J gave up 6 bases; unmatched junction bases: 6. Germline CDR1 MGHRA, CDR2 YSYEKL. The CDR3 has 18 residues. CDR3: CASSQDPTSGGAAGELFF. CDR3 coding DNA: TGCGCCAGCAGCCAAGACCCGACTAGCGGGGGGGCCGCCGGGGAGCTGTTTTTT.

This clone was counted between two and nine times. The chain links TRBV20-1 to TRBJ1-2; TRBD1 aligns across 10 bases. V shed 3 bases and J 4 bases; nucleotides not matched to a gene: 5. CDR3 length: 14 amino acids. Looked up from germline, CDR1 is DFQATT and CDR2 is SNEGSKA (reference sequence). Written as DNA, the CDR3 is TGCAGTGCTAGTTGGGGACAGGGGTTCTATGGCTACACCTTC. Encoded protein: CSASWGQGFYGYTF.

The rearrangement links TRBV7-2 to TRBJ2-1; 16 positions match TRBD2. J lost 16 bases, V lost 10 bases, and 16 bases had no gene match. The CDR3 contains 15 residues. The germline gives CDR1 SGHTA, CDR2 FQGNSA. This chain's CDR3 is CATQLEGTSGRALFF. The CDR3 coding sequence is TGTGCCACCCAGCTTGAGGGGACTAGCGGGAGGGCCTTATTCTTC.

The chain employs TRBV24-1 and TRBJ2-7; D gene unclear. The CDR3 spans 13 residues. V was cut by 1 base and J by 3 bases, with 6 bases left in between. Germline V gives CDR1 KGHDR, CDR2 SFDVKD. CDR3 sequence: CATSDFGDYEQYF. CDR3 in DNA: TGTGCCACCAGTGATTTTGGAGACTACGAGCAGTACTTC.

The sample holds one count of this clone. V is TRBV6-6 and J is TRBJ1-1, with no clear D. The CDR3 is 12 amino acids. Germline values: CDR1 MNHNY, CDR2 SVGAGI (reference sequence). V was cut by 5 bases and J by 1 base, with 5 bases left in between. The CDR3 coding sequence is TGTGCCAGCAGTCCCCAGAACACTGAAGCTTTCTTT. Protein: CASSPQNTEAFF.

The chain couples TRBV2 to TRBJ2-1; weak D call: TRBD2 (7 bases). The germline CDR1 and CDR2 sequences are SNHLY and FYNNEI. This CDR3 has 15 residues. V was pared by 2 bases and J by 4 bases, with 12 bases between. CDR3 region: CASSEWGGPYNEQFF. As DNA, the CDR3 is TGTGCCAGCAGTGAATGGGGGGGGCCATACAATGAGCAGTTCTTC.

This chain uses TRBV4-1 with TRBJ2-5; no reliable D call. The germline V and J ends were trimmed by 3 bases and 3 bases, with 11 bases remaining between them. The CDR3 runs to 14 residues. CDR1 MGHRA and CDR2 YSYEKL come from the germline V gene. CDR3 DNA: TGCGCCAGCAGCCAGACTGCCCGAGAAGAGACCCAGTACTTC. Protein product: CASSQTAREETQYF.

CDR3 sequence: CASSSLFGTGELFF. The DNA of the CDR3 is TGTGCCAGCAGCTCCCTCTTCGGCACCGGGGAGCTGTTTTTT. V gene TRBV7-3 combines with J gene TRBJ2-2; D not resolved. Trimming stripped 4 bases from V and 4 bases from J, with 10 bases between. CDR3 length equals 14 residues. Germline lookup yields CDR1 SGHTA and CDR2 FQGTGA.

V and J are TRBV9 and TRBJ2-5; TRBD1 might be the D (5 bases). CDR1 is SGDLS, CDR2 YYNGEE, per germline. V shed 4 bases and J shed 5 bases, with 12 bases lying between them. This CDR3 is 13 amino acids long. In DNA, the CDR3 is TGTGCCAGCAGCTGGGGCCCTGAGGAGACCCAGTACTTC. Translated, it gives CASSWGPEETQYF.

The J gene is TRBJ2-1, the V gene TRBV10-1; TRBD2 agrees at 9 bases. The V and J ends lost 2 bases and 0 bases, in that order; junction bases with no gene match: 14. CDR3 length: 20 amino acids. The germline V gene has CDR1 WNHNN and CDR2 SYGVQD (reference sequence). The CDR3 spells CASSEPRNKSGGLSYNEQFF. For the CDR3, the DNA is TGCGCCAGCAGTGAGCCCCGAAATAAGAGCGGGGGGCTCTCCTACAATGAGCAGTTCTTC.